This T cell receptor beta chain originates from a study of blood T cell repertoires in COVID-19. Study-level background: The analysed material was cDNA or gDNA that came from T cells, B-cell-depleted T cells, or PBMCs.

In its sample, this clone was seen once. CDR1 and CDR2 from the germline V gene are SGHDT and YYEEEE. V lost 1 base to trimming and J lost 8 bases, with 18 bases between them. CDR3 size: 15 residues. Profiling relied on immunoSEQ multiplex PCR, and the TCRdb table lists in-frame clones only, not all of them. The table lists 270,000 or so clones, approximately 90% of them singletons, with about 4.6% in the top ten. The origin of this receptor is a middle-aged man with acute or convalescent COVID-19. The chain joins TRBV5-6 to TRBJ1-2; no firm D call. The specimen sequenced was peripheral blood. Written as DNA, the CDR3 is TGTGCCAGCAGCTTGAGTCCAGCGAGGGATCGGGGCTACACCTTC. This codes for CASSLSPARDRGYTF.